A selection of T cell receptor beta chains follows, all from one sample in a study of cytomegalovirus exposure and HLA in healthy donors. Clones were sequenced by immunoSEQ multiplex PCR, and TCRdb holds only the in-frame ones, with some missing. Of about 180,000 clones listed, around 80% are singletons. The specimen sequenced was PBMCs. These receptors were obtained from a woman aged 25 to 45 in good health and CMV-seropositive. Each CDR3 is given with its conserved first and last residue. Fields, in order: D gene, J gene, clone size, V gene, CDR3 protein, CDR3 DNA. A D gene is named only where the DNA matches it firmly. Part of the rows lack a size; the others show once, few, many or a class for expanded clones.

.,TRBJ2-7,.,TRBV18,CASSPPSGSSYEQYF,TGTGCCAGCTCACCACCGTCCGGGAGCTCCTACGAGCAGTACTTC
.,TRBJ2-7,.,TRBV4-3,CASSQDSRRRQYF,TGCGCCAGCAGCCAAGATTCGAGGAGGAGGCAGTACTTC
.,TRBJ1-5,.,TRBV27,CASTPGRDNQPQHF,TGTGCCAGCACCCCGGGACGGGACAATCAACCCCAGCATTTT
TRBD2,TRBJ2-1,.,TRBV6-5,CASSGGVGNEQFF,TGTGCCAGCAGTGGGGGGGTCGGCAATGAGCAGTTCTTC
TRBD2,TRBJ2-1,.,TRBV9,CASSATSASYNEQFF,TGTGCCAGCAGCGCTACTAGCGCCTCCTACAATGAGCAGTTCTTC
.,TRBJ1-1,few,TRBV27,CASRSWGPGETEAFF,TGTGCCAGCAGGTCCTGGGGTCCAGGGGAAACTGAAGCTTTCTTT
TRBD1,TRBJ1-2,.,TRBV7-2,CASSLGTGFYAYGYTF,TGTGCCAGCAGCTTAGGGACAGGGTTTTATGCCTATGGCTACACCTTC
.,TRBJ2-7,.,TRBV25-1,CASSEYVGGEQYF,TGTGCCAGCAGTGAATATGTAGGGGGCGAGCAGTACTTC
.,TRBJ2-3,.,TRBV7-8,CASSSRGGAVGFDTQYF,TGTGCCAGCAGCTCGAGGGGGGGCGCGGTGGGATTTGATACGCAGTATTTT
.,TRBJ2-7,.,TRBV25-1,CASSDRDEQYF,TGTGCCAGCAGTGATCGAGACGAGCAGTACTTC
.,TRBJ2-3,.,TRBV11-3,CASSHVGSLTDTQYF,TGTGCCAGCAGCCACGTCGGGTCCCTCACAGATACGCAGTATTTT
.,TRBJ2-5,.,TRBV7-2,CASSSGLTQETQYF,TGTGCCAGCAGCTCGGGACTGACCCAAGAGACCCAGTACTTC
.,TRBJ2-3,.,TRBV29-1,CSVVGGRTSTDTQYF,TGCAGCGTTGTGGGGGGGCGGACATCCACAGATACGCAGTATTTT
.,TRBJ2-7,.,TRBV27,CASRLGGQGGYEQYF,TGTGCCAGCAGACTGGGGGGGCAGGGAGGTTACGAGCAGTACTTC
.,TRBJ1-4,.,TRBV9,CASSVSSQGRVEKLFF,TGTGCCAGCAGCGTATCTTCCCAGGGGCGAGTTGAAAAACTGTTTTTT
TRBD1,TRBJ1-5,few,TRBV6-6,CASSYGQGGAATQHF,TGTGCCAGCAGTTACGGACAGGGTGGGGCCGCGACCCAGCATTTT
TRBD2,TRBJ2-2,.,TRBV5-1,CASSLISGVITGELFF,TGCGCCAGCAGCTTGATCAGCGGGGTCATCACCGGGGAGCTGTTTTTT
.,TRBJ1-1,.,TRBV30,CAWSVSRAGNTEAFF,TGTGCCTGGAGTGTCTCGCGGGCAGGGAACACTGAAGCTTTCTTT
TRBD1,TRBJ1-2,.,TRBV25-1,CASSGTGYGYTF,TGTGCCAGCAGTGGGACAGGCTATGGCTACACCTTC
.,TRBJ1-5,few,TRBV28,CASGRVGSNQPQHF,TGTGCCAGCGGCAGGGTGGGGAGCAATCAGCCCCAGCATTTT
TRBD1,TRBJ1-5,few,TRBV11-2,CASSLSASGTGFNQPQHF,TGTGCCAGCAGCCTAAGTGCCTCCGGGACAGGGTTCAATCAGCCCCAGCATTTT
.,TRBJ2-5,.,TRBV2,CASSGPITPRETQYF,TGTGCCAGCAGTGGCCCCATCACTCCGCGAGAGACCCAGTACTTC
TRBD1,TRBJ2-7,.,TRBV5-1,CASSPSGGQGPEQYF,TGCGCCAGCAGCCCCTCGGGGGGACAGGGCCCCGAGCAGTACTTC
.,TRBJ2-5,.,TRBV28,CASGGAGTQYF,TGTGCCAGCGGGGGGGCAGGGACCCAGTACTTC
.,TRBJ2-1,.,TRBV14,CASSQDRRAVSYNEQFF,TGTGCCAGCAGCCAAGATCGAAGAGCGGTCTCCTACAATGAGCAGTTCTTC
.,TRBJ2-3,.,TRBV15,CATSRVPLGTGTDTQYF,TGTGCCACCAGCAGAGTCCCTCTAGGCACGGGGACAGATACGCAGTATTTT
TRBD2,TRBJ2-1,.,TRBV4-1,CASRLAETYNEQFF,TGCGCCAGCAGACTAGCGGAGACCTACAATGAGCAGTTCTTC
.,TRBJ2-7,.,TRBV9,CASSATYEQYF,TGTGCCAGCAGCGCCACATACGAGCAGTACTTC
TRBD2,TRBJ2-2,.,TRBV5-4,CASSLYSGRPPGELFF,TGTGCCAGCAGCCTGTATAGCGGGAGGCCTCCCGGGGAGCTGTTTTTT
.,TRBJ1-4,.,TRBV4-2,CASSQEQGQGEKLFF,TGTGCCAGCAGCCAAGAACAGGGTCAGGGTGAAAAACTGTTTTTT
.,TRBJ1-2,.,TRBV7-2,CASSLAAEGDGYTF,TGTGCCAGCAGCTTAGCGGCAGAGGGGGATGGCTACACCTTC
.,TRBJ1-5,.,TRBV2,CASSNGFSNQPQHF,TGTGCCAGCAGTAACGGGTTCAGCAATCAGCCCCAGCATTTT
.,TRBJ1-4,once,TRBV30,CAWSVGGTANEKLFF,TGTGCCTGGAGTGTGGGGGGGACGGCAAATGAAAAACTGTTTTTT
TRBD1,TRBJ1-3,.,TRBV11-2,CASSPRAGGGNTIYF,TGTGCCAGCAGCCCCCGGGCAGGGGGAGGAAACACCATATATTTT
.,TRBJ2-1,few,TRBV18,CASSPVTPLSYNEQFF,TGTGCCAGCTCACCAGTTACACCTCTCTCCTACAATGAGCAGTTCTTC